Sequencing of this T cell receptor (beta chain) was carried out in a study of blood T cell repertoires in COVID-19. About the study: From T cells, B-cell-depleted T cells, or PBMCs came the material, which was cDNA or gDNA.

This CDR3 contains 19 residues. Per germline, CDR1 SNHLY and CDR2 FYNNEI. The V gene end was trimmed by 5 bases and the J gene end by 1 base; junction bases not matched to a gene: 18. Sequenced by immunoSEQ multiplex PCR; TCRdb stores in-frame clones only, minus some. Of hundreds of thousands of clones detected, about nine tenths appear once; the ten largest clones hold about 8.4%. Membership in each cohort depended on participant-reported clinical history. Recovered Cohort 3 donors showed two negative PCRs, clearance, or symptom resolution. This TCR was recovered from a woman in her 30s who had recovered from COVID-19. Sequences were obtained from PBMCs or T cells enriched from blood (not recorded which). The rearrangement uses TRBV2 and TRBJ1-2; TRBD1 matches 8 bases. CDR3 nucleotide sequence: TGTGCCAGCAGTTCGGACAGGGTTGGTTTTCACCTTATTAACTATGGCTACACCTTC. Translated, it gives CASSSDRVGFHLINYGYTF. Filled out from reference TRBV2 and TRBJ1-2, the complete variable domain reads EPEVTQTPSHQVTQMGQEVILRCVPISNHLYFYWYRQILGQKVEFLVSFYNNEISEKSEIFDDQFSVERPDGSNFTLKIRSTKLEDSAMYFCASSSDRVGFHLINYGYTFGSGTRLTVV.